The present entry profiles one T cell receptor (beta chain) with its context. Its antigen remains unidentified. This entry belongs to a study of graft-versus-host responses after intestinal transplantation. On the study more broadly: All of the recipients had induction that used anti-thymocyte globulin, then tacrolimus and steroids for 2 to 3 years.

Here immunoSEQ multiplex PCR was the method, and the copy in TCRdb shows in-frame clones only, minus some. The sample has about 6,700 clones; roughly 90% are singletons. Study-wide findings and caveats: Early post-transplant HvG declines tracked with peak circulating GvH clone levels. Present in recipient marrow, GvH clones included some that appeared first in ileum or blood. Subjects displaying graft-donor T cell macrochimerism possessed elevated graft-versus-host to host-versus-graft clonal ratios inside allografts.

Germline lookup yields CDR1 SGHVS and CDR2 FNYEAQ. CDR3 length: 14 residues. V lost 1 base and J lost 1, with 7 bases in between. The receptor was isolated from a human patient who received an intestinal transplant, so some T cells may come from the graft donor. Sequencing used PBMCs, obtained roughly 87 days after transplant. The V and J genes are TRBV7-6 and TRBJ1-1; D is possibly TRBD1 (5 bases). The CDR3 DNA sequence: TGTGCCAGCAGCTTAGTTGGGGGGAACACTGAAGCTTTCTTT. Translation gives CASSLVGGNTEAFF.